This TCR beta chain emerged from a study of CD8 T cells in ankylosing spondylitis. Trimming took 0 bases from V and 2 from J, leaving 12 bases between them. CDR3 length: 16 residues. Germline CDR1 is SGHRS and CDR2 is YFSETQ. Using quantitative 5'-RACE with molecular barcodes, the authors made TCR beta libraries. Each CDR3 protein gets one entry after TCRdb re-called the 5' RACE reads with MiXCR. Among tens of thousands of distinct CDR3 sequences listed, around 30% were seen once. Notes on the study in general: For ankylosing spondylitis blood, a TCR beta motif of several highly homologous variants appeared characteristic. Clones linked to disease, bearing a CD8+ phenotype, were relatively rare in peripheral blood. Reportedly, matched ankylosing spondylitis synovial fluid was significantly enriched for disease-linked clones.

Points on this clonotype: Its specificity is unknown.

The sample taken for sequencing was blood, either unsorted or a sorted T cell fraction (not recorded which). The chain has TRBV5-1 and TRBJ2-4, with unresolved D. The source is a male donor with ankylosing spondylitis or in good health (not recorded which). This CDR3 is CASSLEASLTKNIQYF. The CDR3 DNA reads TGCGCCAGCAGCTTGGAGGCTAGTTTAACCAAAAACATTCAGTACTTC.